The rows below give T cell receptor beta chains drawn from one sample of a study of blood T cells in healthy people across ages. TCRdb re-analysed the 5' RACE reads in MiXCR, keeping a single row per CDR3 protein. The sample includes around 2 million distinct CDR3 sequences, about two fifths of them seen just once. Sequenced: blood. The receptors come from a human donor in good health. Each CDR3 is given with its conserved first and last residue. A D gene is named only where the DNA matches it firmly. Size values are once, few and many counts, or a class for expanded clones, and some rows have none.

d_call: NA; v_call: TRBV18; j_call: TRBJ1-5; clone_size: NA; cdr3_nt: TGTGCCAGCTCACCACTCAGGGAGTTTCAGCCCCAGCATTTT; cdr3_aa: CASSPLREFQPQHF
d_call: TRBD1; v_call: TRBV27; j_call: TRBJ2-5; clone_size: few; cdr3_nt: TGTGCCAGCAGACCGGACAGGGTTCATGAGACCCAGTACTTC; cdr3_aa: CASRPDRVHETQYF
d_call: NA; v_call: TRBV4-3; j_call: TRBJ1-2; clone_size: NA; cdr3_nt: TGCGCCAGCAGCCAAGATCCGGCAGCCTCCCGGTACTATGGCTACACCTTC; cdr3_aa: CASSQDPAASRYYGYTF
d_call: NA; v_call: TRBV5-1; j_call: TRBJ2-1; clone_size: NA; cdr3_nt: TGCGCCAGCAGCTTGGGGGACCCGGACGTCAATGAGCAGTTCTTC; cdr3_aa: CASSLGDPDVNEQFF
d_call: TRBD1; v_call: TRBV10-3; j_call: TRBJ2-7; clone_size: few; cdr3_nt: TGTGCCATCAGGGGACAGGGGGCGCGGTACGACTACGAGCAGTACTTC; cdr3_aa: CAIRGQGARYDYEQYF
d_call: TRBD1; v_call: TRBV12-3/TRBV12-4; j_call: TRBJ1-2; clone_size: NA; cdr3_nt: TGTGCCAGCAGACGGGACAGGGGGGCGAACTATGGCTACACCTTC; cdr3_aa: CASRRDRGANYGYTF
d_call: TRBD2; v_call: TRBV7-2; j_call: TRBJ2-3; clone_size: many; cdr3_nt: TGTGCCAGCAGCTCTAGCGGGGGCACAGATACGCAGTATTTT; cdr3_aa: CASSSSGGTDTQYF
d_call: TRBD1; v_call: TRBV29-1; j_call: TRBJ1-2; clone_size: many; cdr3_nt: TGCAGCGTTGAAGGTGGGACAGGGGATGATGGCTACACCTTC; cdr3_aa: CSVEGGTGDDGYTF
d_call: NA; v_call: TRBV29-1; j_call: TRBJ2-5; clone_size: NA; cdr3_nt: TGCAGCGTTGAAGATCGATACGGGGTGTCGGGGGCCAACCAAGAGACCCAGTACTTC; cdr3_aa: CSVEDRYGVSGANQETQYF
d_call: NA; v_call: TRBV5-1; j_call: TRBJ2-3; clone_size: NA; cdr3_nt: TGCGCCAGCAGCAATGACAGAAAGAAGAGCACAGATACGCAGTATTTT; cdr3_aa: CASSNDRKKSTDTQYF
d_call: NA; v_call: TRBV6-5; j_call: TRBJ2-3; clone_size: medium-sized; cdr3_nt: TGTGCCAGCAGTTACTCGAATTCAGATACGCAGTATTTT; cdr3_aa: CASSYSNSDTQYF
d_call: TRBD1; v_call: TRBV29-1; j_call: TRBJ2-1; clone_size: NA; cdr3_nt: TGCAGCGGCGCCGGGACAGATTACAATGAGCAGTTCTTC; cdr3_aa: CSGAGTDYNEQFF
d_call: TRBD1; v_call: TRBV29-1; j_call: TRBJ1-2; clone_size: few; cdr3_nt: TGCAGCGTGGACAGGGTCTCCTATGGCTACACCTTC; cdr3_aa: CSVDRVSYGYTF
d_call: NA; v_call: TRBV7-9; j_call: TRBJ1-1; clone_size: NA; cdr3_nt: TGTGCCAGCAGCCCTGGACCCTCTGAAGCTTTCTTT; cdr3_aa: CASSPGPSEAFF
d_call: NA; v_call: TRBV24-1; j_call: TRBJ2-5; clone_size: NA; cdr3_nt: TGTGCCACCAGTGATCCGGGCCCACAGGTGGAGACCCAGTACTTC; cdr3_aa: CATSDPGPQVETQYF
d_call: TRBD2; v_call: TRBV4-1; j_call: TRBJ2-1; clone_size: NA; cdr3_nt: TGCGCCAGCGGCCATCCCGGACTAGCGGGGGGGCTGGACAATGAGCAGTTCTTC; cdr3_aa: CASGHPGLAGGLDNEQFF
d_call: NA; v_call: TRBV7-9; j_call: TRBJ2-7; clone_size: NA; cdr3_nt: TGTGCCAGCAGCTTAGTGGCGGGGTCCTGCGAGCAGTACTTC; cdr3_aa: CASSLVAGSCEQYF
d_call: TRBD1; v_call: TRBV6-2/TRBV6-3; j_call: TRBJ1-1; clone_size: NA; cdr3_nt: TGTGCCAGCAGCCGAGGGAGGCTACCGACAGGGCCACGAGGGGCTACTGAAGCTTTCTTT; cdr3_aa: CASSRGRLPTGPRGATEAFF
d_call: NA; v_call: TRBV5-1; j_call: TRBJ2-3; clone_size: NA; cdr3_nt: TGCGCCAGCAGCTTGGTTGTCGCGCCAACAGATACGCAGTATTTT; cdr3_aa: CASSLVVAPTDTQYF
d_call: NA; v_call: TRBV7-8; j_call: TRBJ1-2; clone_size: few; cdr3_nt: TGTGCCAGCAGCCCCTCGGACGGTCCTAACTATGGCTACACCTTC; cdr3_aa: CASSPSDGPNYGYTF
d_call: NA; v_call: TRBV6-6; j_call: TRBJ1-2; clone_size: NA; cdr3_nt: NA; cdr3_aa: CASSSSVFDGYTF
d_call: TRBD1; v_call: TRBV27; j_call: TRBJ2-3; clone_size: NA; cdr3_nt: TGTGCCAGCAGTTATTACAGGGGAGATACGCAGTATTTT; cdr3_aa: CASSYYRGDTQYF
d_call: NA; v_call: TRBV24-1; j_call: TRBJ2-1; clone_size: NA; cdr3_nt: TGTGCCACCAGGCAGGGGAGCTCCTACAATGAGCAGTTCTTC; cdr3_aa: CATRQGSSYNEQFF
d_call: NA; v_call: TRBV20-1; j_call: TRBJ2-3; clone_size: NA; cdr3_nt: TGCAGTGCTAGTCGGGGGGCCTATCTGGATACGCAGTATTTT; cdr3_aa: CSASRGAYLDTQYF
d_call: NA; v_call: TRBV5-1; j_call: TRBJ2-1; clone_size: NA; cdr3_nt: TGCGCCAGCAGCTTTGCGTCGGTAACAAGGGATGAGCAGTTCTTC; cdr3_aa: CASSFASVTRDEQFF
d_call: TRBD1; v_call: TRBV11-2; j_call: TRBJ2-1; clone_size: many; cdr3_nt: TGTGCCAGCAGCCGCATGGCCTGGACAACCCGGGACAGGGGGCGTTCGAGTAATGAGCAGTTCTTC; cdr3_aa: CASSRMAWTTRDRGRSSNEQFF
d_call: TRBD2; v_call: TRBV20-1; j_call: TRBJ2-4; clone_size: few; cdr3_nt: TGCAGTGCTAGTGCCCAGCGGGGGGCGTGGAACATTCAGTACTTC; cdr3_aa: CSASAQRGAWNIQYF
d_call: TRBD2; v_call: TRBV7-9; j_call: TRBJ2-3; clone_size: NA; cdr3_nt: TGTGCCAGCAGCTTCTCATGGACTAGCGGGGAAAGATTCACAGATACGCAGTATTTT; cdr3_aa: CASSFSWTSGERFTDTQYF
d_call: NA; v_call: TRBV29-1; j_call: TRBJ2-3; clone_size: NA; cdr3_nt: TGCAGCGTTCGGAGGGAGGGGGCAGACAGCACAGATACGCAGTATTTT; cdr3_aa: CSVRREGADSTDTQYF
d_call: NA; v_call: TRBV7-2; j_call: TRBJ2-5; clone_size: few; cdr3_nt: TGTGCCAGCAGCTTACGGCTACGGGGTGAGACCCAGTACTTC; cdr3_aa: CASSLRLRGETQYF
d_call: NA; v_call: TRBV6-6; j_call: TRBJ1-4; clone_size: few; cdr3_nt: TGTGCCAGCAGTTACGCCAGGCCCACTGCAACTAATGAAAAACTGTTTTTT; cdr3_aa: CASSYARPTATNEKLFF
d_call: TRBD1; v_call: TRBV20-1; j_call: TRBJ2-1; clone_size: NA; cdr3_nt: TGCAGTGCTAGAGATTCGACAGGGAGTCCCTACAATGAGCAGTTCTTC; cdr3_aa: CSARDSTGSPYNEQFF
d_call: NA; v_call: TRBV6-5; j_call: TRBJ2-3; clone_size: NA; cdr3_nt: TGTGCCAGCAGCCCTAGTTGGGCCGCAGATACGCAGTATTTT; cdr3_aa: CASSPSWAADTQYF
d_call: TRBD1; v_call: TRBV6-6; j_call: TRBJ1-2; clone_size: NA; cdr3_nt: TGTGCCAGCAGAACCGGGACAGGGGGAGGCTATGGCTACACCTTC; cdr3_aa: CASRTGTGGGYGYTF
d_call: NA; v_call: TRBV30; j_call: TRBJ2-7; clone_size: NA; cdr3_nt: TGTGCCCTTAGGAGGCCGTCCTACGAGCAGTACTTC; cdr3_aa: CALRRPSYEQYF
d_call: TRBD2; v_call: TRBV15; j_call: TRBJ2-3; clone_size: few; cdr3_nt: TGTGCCACCAGCCCGAAGCGGGGGGGCACAGATACGCAGTATTTT; cdr3_aa: CATSPKRGGTDTQYF
d_call: TRBD1; v_call: TRBV20-1; j_call: TRBJ2-1; clone_size: NA; cdr3_nt: TGCAGTGCTAGAGATCCCGCTATACTTACAGGGGGAAGGAATGAGCAGTTCTTC; cdr3_aa: CSARDPAILTGGRNEQFF
d_call: NA; v_call: TRBV9; j_call: TRBJ2-1; clone_size: few; cdr3_nt: TGTGCCAGCAGCGTAGCCCGGGACGGTGACAATGAGCAGTTCTTC; cdr3_aa: CASSVARDGDNEQFF
d_call: TRBD1; v_call: TRBV20-1; j_call: TRBJ2-1; clone_size: NA; cdr3_nt: TGCAGTGCTAAGGGACAGGGGGCGATTGAGCAGTTCTTC; cdr3_aa: CSAKGQGAIEQFF
d_call: TRBD2; v_call: TRBV7-2; j_call: TRBJ2-5; clone_size: NA; cdr3_nt: TGTGCCAGCAGCTTCCCGGCTAGCGGAGTTAACAATGAGCAGTACTTC; cdr3_aa: CASSFPASGVNNEQYF
d_call: NA; v_call: TRBV7-3; j_call: TRBJ2-1; clone_size: NA; cdr3_nt: TGTGCCAGCAGCCGGCAAAGCGGGCCATTATACAATGAGCAGTTCTTC; cdr3_aa: CASSRQSGPLYNEQFF
d_call: NA; v_call: TRBV7-2; j_call: TRBJ1-2; clone_size: NA; cdr3_nt: TGTGCCAGCAGCTTATCTGCAGTCGCAAGTGGCTACACCTTC; cdr3_aa: CASSLSAVASGYTF
d_call: NA; v_call: TRBV24-1; j_call: TRBJ2-7; clone_size: NA; cdr3_nt: TGTGCCACCAGCGGAGGGGGCTACGAGCAGTACTTC; cdr3_aa: CATSGGGYEQYF
d_call: NA; v_call: TRBV7-2; j_call: TRBJ1-2; clone_size: NA; cdr3_nt: TGTACCAGCAGCCCTGGACGGACCTGTGGCTACACCTTC; cdr3_aa: CTSSPGRTCGYTF